The clone carrying this T cell receptor beta chain has at least ten counts. These data are taken from a study of T cells in Graves' hyperthyroidism and ophthalmopathy. It was RNA transcripts that yielded the amplified TCR beta CDR3 regions. RT-PCR in the first round (using the HTBI primer set) targeted the TCR CDR3. TCRdb itself ran the multiplex PCR reads through MiXCR, one entry per CDR3 protein. The sample lists roughly 740,000 distinct CDR3 sequences, roughly 17% occurring once. CDR1 SGHNT and CDR2 YENEEA come from the germline V gene. The CDR3 extends over 13 amino acids. Trimming took 4 bases from V and 7 from J; bases not matched to a gene: 6. Stable hyperthyroidism: no ophthalmopathy progression over 18 months of follow-up. Subjects aged 18 to 65 presented with newly diagnosed hyperthyroidism of less than 2 months' duration.

Source material: blood. The source of this sequence is a man between 18 and 35 years old with Graves' hyperthyroidism. The chain couples TRBV11-3 to TRBJ1-1, with 7 positions matching TRBD1. DNA for the CDR3: TGTGCCAGCAGCTCCAATCAGGGGGTTGAAGCTTTCTTT. It yields the protein CASSSNQGVEAFF.